These 26 T cell receptor beta chains came from one sample sequenced in a study of T cell changes during pregnancy in multiple sclerosis. This table comes from immunoSEQ multiplex PCR, and its TCRdb copy is limited to in-frame clones, with some not included. In the table there are roughly 80,000 clones, around 91% of which are singletons. This material consisted of peripheral blood, taken before pregnancy. The receptors originated from a female donor with multiple sclerosis, enrolled in a pregnancy study.

The chain joins TRBV5-6 to TRBJ1-5; D uncertain. This CDR3 has 12 residues. V lost 1 base, J lost 6 bases, and 5 bases lay in between. CDR1 and CDR2 (germline): SGHDT, YYEEEE. The CDR3, as DNA: TGTGCCAGCAGCTTGAGGAGTCAGCCCCAGCATTTT. It codes for CASSLRSQPQHF. Supplemented by reference TRBV5-6 and TRBJ1-5, the full variable domain reads DAGVTQSPTHLIKTRGQQVTLRCSPKSGHDTVSWYQQALGQGPQFIFQYYEEEERQRGNFPDRFSGHQFPNYSSELNVNALLLGDSALYLCASSLRSQPQHFGDGTRLSIL.

This chain uses TRBV6-4 with TRBJ2-2, with TRBD2 identical over 14 bases. Losses at the gene ends were 0 bases for V and 7 bases for J; bases not matched to a gene: 4. The germline V gene has CDR1 MRHNA and CDR2 SNTAGT. The CDR3 totals 17 residues. CDR3 region: CASSDSTSGGVGGELFF. In DNA form, the CDR3 reads TGTGCCAGCAGTGACTCGACTAGCGGGGGGGTCGGCGGGGAGCTGTTTTTT.

This rearrangement joins TRBV19 to TRBJ2-5; D might be TRBD2 (5 bases). Germline CDR1 reads LNHDA; CDR2 reads SQIVND (reference sequence). This CDR3 contains 15 residues. V lost 9 bases, J lost 10 bases, and 27 bases lay in between. The CDR3 sequence is CASALDRGSTGGQYF. The CDR3 coding sequence is TGTGCCAGCGCGTTAGACCGGGGTTCCACGGGTGGCCAGTACTTC.

The CDR3: CASSLAGQSSTEAFF. The CDR3 nucleotides read TGTGCCAGCAGCTTAGCCGGACAGTCAAGCACTGAAGCTTTCTTT. The chain employs TRBV7-8 and TRBJ1-1, with D perhaps TRBD1 (6 bases). The CDR3 covers 15 residues. Germline V gives CDR1 SGHVS, CDR2 FQNEAQ. Trimming pared 0 bases from V and 4 bases from J, leaving 12 bases between.

The V gene is TRBV6-4, the J gene TRBJ1-1; TRBD1 agrees at 9 bases. Trimming cost V 7 bases and J 5 bases; bases outside gene matches: 11. The CDR3 runs 15 residues. Germline V gene sequence: CDR1 MRHNA, CDR2 SNTAGT. The CDR3: CASNPLGQGGTEAFF. The CDR3 nucleotides are TGTGCCAGCAACCCCTTGGGACAGGGTGGAACTGAAGCTTTCTTT.

In nucleotides, the CDR3 is TGTGCCAGCAGCTTAATCGTCCCCCAGGGATCACCCCTCCACTTT. Residues: CASSLIVPQGSPLHF. The chain joins TRBV7-9 to TRBJ1-6, with a tentative D call TRBD1 (5 bases). V lost 2 bases and J 10 bases, leaving 15 bases between the germline ends. The CDR3 spans 15 residues. Germline values: CDR1 SEHNR, CDR2 FQNEAQ (reference sequence).

This chain links TRBV6-5 with TRBJ2-7; TRBD1 aligns across 8 bases. Trimming cost V 0 bases and J 3 bases; bases outside gene matches: 7. The germline V gene has CDR1 MNHEY and CDR2 SVGAGI. The CDR3 is 16 amino acids. CDR3 residues: CASSYSGPQGVYEQYF. The CDR3 nucleotides read TGTGCCAGCAGTTACTCGGGACCACAGGGGGTCTACGAGCAGTACTTC.

The rearrangement joins TRBV11-2 to TRBJ1-2; D is uncertain. Germline-derived CDR1 and CDR2 are SGHAT and FQNNGV. CDR3 length: 13 residues. Trimming took 7 bases from V and 5 from J, leaving 14 bases between them. The chain's CDR3 is CASTQWSGYGYTF. The CDR3 nucleotides are TGTGCCAGCACCCAATGGTCAGGTTATGGCTACACCTTC. Full variable domain (rest looked up from reference TRBV11-2 and TRBJ1-2): EAGVAQSPRYKIIEKRQSVAFWCNPISGHATLYWYQQILGQGPKLLIQFQNNGVVDDSQLPKDRFSAERLKGVDSTLKIQPAKLEDSAVYLCASTQWSGYGYTFGSGTRLTVV.

The J gene is TRBJ1-1, the V gene TRBV11-2, with a possible D match to TRBD1 (5 bases). This CDR3 is built from 14 residues. V gave up 2 bases and J gave up 1 base, with 8 bases separating them. Germline V CDR1 and CDR2: SGHAT, FQNNGV. The CDR3 is CASSLSGQNTEAFF. CDR3 bases: TGTGCCAGCAGCTTATCAGGGCAGAACACTGAAGCTTTCTTT.

This chain connects TRBV13 to TRBJ1-2; no firm D call. Deletions cut 6 bases from V and 5 bases from J, with 16 bases between. Germline assignment: CDR1 PRHDT and CDR2 FYEKMQ (reference sequence). This CDR3 has 14 amino acids. CDR3 in DNA: TGTGCCAGCAGGCTTGGGTCCGGGAGATATGGCTACACCTTC. Translation: CASRLGSGRYGYTF.

This rearrangement joins TRBV7-3 to TRBJ1-1; unclear D gene. V gave up 3 bases and J gave up 0 bases, with 8 bases separating them. The CDR3 is 14 residues long. Per germline, CDR1 SGHTA and CDR2 FQGTGA. CDR3 nucleotide sequence: TGTGCCAGCAGCTTTGAGCGGATGAACACTGAAGCTTTCTTT. It yields the protein CASSFERMNTEAFF.

This chain uses TRBV7-3 with TRBJ1-2; 7 bases are a match to TRBD1. This CDR3 contains 15 residues. Unmatched junction bases numbered 11, after V lost 4 bases and J lost 6 bases. Germline V gives CDR1 SGHTA, CDR2 FQGTGA. DNA for the CDR3: TGTGCCAGCAGCTGGAGCGCGGACAGGTTGGATGGCTACACCTTC. Amino acid sequence: CASSWSADRLDGYTF.

V gene TRBV7-2 combines with J gene TRBJ2-7, with 7 bases lining up with TRBD2. Germline V gene data show CDR1 as SGHTA and CDR2 as FQGNSA. The V gene end was trimmed by 5 bases and the J gene end by 1 base; junction bases not matched to a gene: 8. This CDR3 is built from 15 residues. This CDR3 is CASSLERGLSYEQYF. As DNA, the CDR3 is TGTGCCAGCAGCCTCGAGAGGGGACTATCCTACGAGCAGTACTTC.

This chain connects TRBV14 to TRBJ1-4; tentative D call: TRBD1 (6 bases). The length of the CDR3 is 13 residues. Trimming removed 1 base at V and 10 bases at J, with 10 bases between. Germline CDR1 and CDR2: SGHDN and FVKESK. Here the CDR3 reads CASSQVRGGKLFF. The CDR3, as DNA: TGTGCCAGCAGCCAAGTCAGGGGTGGAAAACTGTTTTTT.

The CDR3 sequence: CASNPMDRANQPQHF. In DNA form, the CDR3 reads TGTGCCAGCAACCCCATGGACAGGGCTAATCAGCCCCAGCATTTT. The V and J genes are TRBV5-8 and TRBJ1-5; TRBD1 matches 8 bases. CDR3 length: 15 amino acids. Germline assignment: CDR1 SGHTS and CDR2 YDEGEE. The junction had 9 bases not matched to a gene; V was cut back by 6 bases and J by 4 bases.

The rearrangement uses TRBV29-1 and TRBJ2-1; tentatively, D is TRBD2 (6 bases). This CDR3 comprises 14 residues. V was trimmed by 3 bases and J by 4 bases, leaving 13 bases between them. Germline values: CDR1 SQVTM, CDR2 ANQGSEA. In nucleotides, the CDR3 is TGCAGCGTTGAGGGGGGTTCGGGTTACAATGAGCAGTTCTTC. Protein sequence: CSVEGGSGYNEQFF.

The chain uses TRBV6-5 and TRBJ2-2; D is possibly TRBD1 (6 bases). Germline V lookup: CDR1 MNHEY, CDR2 SVGAGI. V lost 5 bases, J lost 6 bases, and 10 bases lay in between. The CDR3 has 13 amino acids. The CDR3 loop reads CASSRRGPGELFF. CDR3 DNA sequence: TGTGCCAGCAGTCGCAGGGGACCCGGGGAGCTGTTTTTT.

This clone was seen only once. The genes are TRBV5-6 and TRBJ1-6; no definite D call. The germline gives CDR1 SGHDT, CDR2 YYEEEE. The CDR3 has 15 amino acids. Trimming took 5 bases from V and 6 from J, leaving 15 bases between them. For the CDR3, the DNA is TGTGCCAGCAGTTTCCTTGGACGGGGTAATTCACCCCTCCACTTT. As protein: CASSFLGRGNSPLHF.

The rearrangement links TRBV9 to TRBJ2-3; TRBD2 is a possible D gene (5 bases). Trimming cost V 4 bases and J 2 bases, with 11 bases left between them. Germline V gives CDR1 SGDLS, CDR2 YYNGEE. This CDR3 region has 14 residues. CDR3 region: CASSSRLTTDTQYF. In nucleotides, the CDR3 is TGTGCCAGCAGCTCACGACTAACCACAGATACGCAGTATTTT.

The gene calls are TRBV7-3 and TRBJ2-5; 11 nucleotides line up with TRBD2. V lost 2 bases and J lost 2; bases outside the gene matches: 7. The germline V gene has CDR1 SGHTA and CDR2 FQGTGA. The CDR3 has 17 amino acids. As DNA, the CDR3 is TGTGCCAGCAGCTTAGCTAGCGGGGGGATTGGTCAAGAGACCCAGTACTTC. Its translation: CASSLASGGIGQETQYF.

V gene TRBV25-1 combines with J gene TRBJ2-1, with 15 positions matching TRBD2. The V segment lost 4 bases and the J segment 2 bases; nucleotides outside the gene matches: 0. This CDR3 has 16 amino acids. Germline CDR1 is MGHDK and CDR2 is SYGVNS. CDR3: CASSGTSGGAYNEQFF. The CDR3 DNA follows: TGTGCCAGCAGTGGGACTAGCGGGGGGGCCTACAATGAGCAGTTCTTC.

The chain links TRBV5-5 to TRBJ1-2; D is possibly TRBD1 (6 bases). Per the germline V gene, CDR1 is SGHKS and CDR2 is YYEKEE (reference sequence). Trimming cost V 6 bases and J 4 bases, with 10 bases left between them. The CDR3 totals 12 residues. CDR3: CASKQGSYGYTF. The CDR3 nucleotides are TGTGCCAGCAAACAGGGTAGCTATGGCTACACCTTC.

The chain recombines TRBV5-4 with TRBJ2-7; TRBD1 aligns across 9 bases. This CDR3 contains 14 residues. Germline-derived CDR1 and CDR2 are SGHNT and YYREEE (reference sequence). The V and J ends lost 4 bases and 3 bases, in that order; junction bases with no gene match: 5. CDR3 bases: TGTGCCAGCAGCCGGACAGGGGAGGTCTACGAGCAGTACTTC. Its protein product is CASSRTGEVYEQYF.

The genes are TRBV7-6 and TRBJ2-2, with D hard to call. In germline, CDR1 is SGHVS, CDR2 FNYEAQ. There are 13 residues in the CDR3. V was shortened by 4 bases and J by 2 bases, with 5 bases between the two germline ends. CDR3 sequence: CASSSGNTGELFF. CDR3 DNA: TGTGCCAGCAGCTCCGGTAACACCGGGGAGCTGTTTTTT.

The chain recombines TRBV15 with TRBJ1-6; 8 bases are a match to TRBD1. CDR3 length equals 19 residues. Losses at the gene ends were 2 bases for V and 1 base for J; bases not matched to a gene: 10. Germline CDR1 LNHNV, CDR2 YYDKDF (reference sequence). The CDR3 spells CATSRRQGGQGSYNSPLHF. As DNA, the CDR3 is TGTGCCACCAGCAGACGGCAGGGAGGACAGGGATCCTATAATTCACCCCTCCACTTT.

The chain is built from TRBV6-5 and TRBJ1-1; 8 bases agree with TRBD1. After removal of 2 bases from V and 10 bases from J, the junction contained 6 bases not matched to a gene. This CDR3 region has 13 residues. Germline V gene sequence: CDR1 MNHEY, CDR2 SVGAGI. CDR3 amino acids: CASSYNFGQGAFF. The CDR3 DNA reads TGTGCCAGCAGTTACAATTTCGGACAGGGAGCTTTCTTT.